This entry is about one T cell receptor beta chain. The time point was: 2015-2016 season, pre-vaccination. Survey level resolution was used for TCRB sequencing. Assay used: immunoSEQ multiplex PCR; TCRdb lists only in-frame clones, some missing. The repertoire holds 8,500 to 10,000 clones, with roughly 90% as singletons. The data belong to a study of follicular helper T cells after annual influenza vaccination. Across the whole study: Across the 2013-2014, 2014-2015 and 2015-2016 vaccination seasons, some subjects were resampled.

Germline V gene data show CDR1 as LNHDA and CDR2 as SQIVND (reference sequence). Trimming cost V 6 bases and J 1 base; bases outside gene matches: 1. The CDR3 length is 13 residues. This sequence was found in an adult who received the influenza vaccine. The chain carries TRBV19 and TRBJ2-5; 8 nucleotides match TRBD1. Source: CXCR5+ CD38- circulating T follicular helper cells from blood, taken on the day of influenza vaccination. Regarding subset: circulating Tfh, non-naive CD4+CXCR5+PD-1+ (ICOS+CD38+ or ICOS-CD38-). CDR3 DNA sequence: TGTGCCAGTAGCGGGACAGGCCAAGAGACCCAGTACTTC. It is translated as CASSGTGQETQYF.